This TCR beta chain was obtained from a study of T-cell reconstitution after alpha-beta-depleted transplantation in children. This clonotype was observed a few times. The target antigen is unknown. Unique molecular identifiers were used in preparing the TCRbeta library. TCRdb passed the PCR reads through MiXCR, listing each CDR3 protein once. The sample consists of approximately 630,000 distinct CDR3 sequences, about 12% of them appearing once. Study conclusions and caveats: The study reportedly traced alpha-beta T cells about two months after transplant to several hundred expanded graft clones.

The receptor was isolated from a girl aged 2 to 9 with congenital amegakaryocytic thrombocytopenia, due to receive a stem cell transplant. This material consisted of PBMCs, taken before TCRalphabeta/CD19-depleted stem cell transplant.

DNA of the CDR3: TGTGCCAGCAGCGTAGGGCGCGGACAGAACACCGGGGAGCTGTTTTTT. Encoded protein: CASSVGRGQNTGELFF. This chain connects TRBV9 to TRBJ2-2; D possibly corresponds to TRBD1 (5 bases). Germline V lookup: CDR1 SGDLS, CDR2 YYNGEE. This CDR3 contains 16 residues. V lost 0 bases and J 1 base, leaving 10 bases between the germline ends.